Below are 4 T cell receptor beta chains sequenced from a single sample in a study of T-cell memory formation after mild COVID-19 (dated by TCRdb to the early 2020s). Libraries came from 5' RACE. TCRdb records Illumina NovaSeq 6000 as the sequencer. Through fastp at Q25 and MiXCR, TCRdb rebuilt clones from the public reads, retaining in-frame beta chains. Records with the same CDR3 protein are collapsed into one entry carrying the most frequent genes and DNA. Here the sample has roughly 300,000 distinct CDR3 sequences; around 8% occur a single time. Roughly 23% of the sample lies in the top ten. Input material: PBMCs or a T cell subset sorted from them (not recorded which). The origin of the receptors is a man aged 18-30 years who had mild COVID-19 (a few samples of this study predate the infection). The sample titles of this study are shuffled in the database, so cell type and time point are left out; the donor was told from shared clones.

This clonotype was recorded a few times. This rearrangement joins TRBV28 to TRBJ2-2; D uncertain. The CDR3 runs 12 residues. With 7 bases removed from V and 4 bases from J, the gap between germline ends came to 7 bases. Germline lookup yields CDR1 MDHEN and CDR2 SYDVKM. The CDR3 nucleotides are TGTGCCAGCACCTCAAGCACCGGGGAGCTGTTTTTT. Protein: CASTSSTGELFF.

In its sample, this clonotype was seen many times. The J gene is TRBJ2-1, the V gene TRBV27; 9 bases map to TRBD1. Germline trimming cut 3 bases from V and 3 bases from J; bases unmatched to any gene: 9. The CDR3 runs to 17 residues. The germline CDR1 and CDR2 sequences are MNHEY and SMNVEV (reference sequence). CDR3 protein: CASSLSSPGQGYNEQFF. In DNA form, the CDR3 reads TGTGCCAGCAGTTTGAGCAGCCCGGGACAGGGCTACAATGAGCAGTTCTTC.

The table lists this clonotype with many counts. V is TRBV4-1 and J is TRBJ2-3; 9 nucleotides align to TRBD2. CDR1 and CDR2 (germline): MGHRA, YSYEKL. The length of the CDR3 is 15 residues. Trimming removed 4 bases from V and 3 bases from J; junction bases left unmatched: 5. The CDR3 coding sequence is TGCGCCAGCAGCCTCAGCGGGGGGTGGACAGATACGCAGTATTTT. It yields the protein CASSLSGGWTDTQYF.

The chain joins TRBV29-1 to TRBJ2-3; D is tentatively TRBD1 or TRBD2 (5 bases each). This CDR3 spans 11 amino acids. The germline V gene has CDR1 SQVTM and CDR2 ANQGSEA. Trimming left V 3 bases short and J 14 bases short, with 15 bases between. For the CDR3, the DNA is TGCAGCGTTGATGGGGACCCGAGGGCGTATTTT. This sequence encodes CSVDGDPRAYF.